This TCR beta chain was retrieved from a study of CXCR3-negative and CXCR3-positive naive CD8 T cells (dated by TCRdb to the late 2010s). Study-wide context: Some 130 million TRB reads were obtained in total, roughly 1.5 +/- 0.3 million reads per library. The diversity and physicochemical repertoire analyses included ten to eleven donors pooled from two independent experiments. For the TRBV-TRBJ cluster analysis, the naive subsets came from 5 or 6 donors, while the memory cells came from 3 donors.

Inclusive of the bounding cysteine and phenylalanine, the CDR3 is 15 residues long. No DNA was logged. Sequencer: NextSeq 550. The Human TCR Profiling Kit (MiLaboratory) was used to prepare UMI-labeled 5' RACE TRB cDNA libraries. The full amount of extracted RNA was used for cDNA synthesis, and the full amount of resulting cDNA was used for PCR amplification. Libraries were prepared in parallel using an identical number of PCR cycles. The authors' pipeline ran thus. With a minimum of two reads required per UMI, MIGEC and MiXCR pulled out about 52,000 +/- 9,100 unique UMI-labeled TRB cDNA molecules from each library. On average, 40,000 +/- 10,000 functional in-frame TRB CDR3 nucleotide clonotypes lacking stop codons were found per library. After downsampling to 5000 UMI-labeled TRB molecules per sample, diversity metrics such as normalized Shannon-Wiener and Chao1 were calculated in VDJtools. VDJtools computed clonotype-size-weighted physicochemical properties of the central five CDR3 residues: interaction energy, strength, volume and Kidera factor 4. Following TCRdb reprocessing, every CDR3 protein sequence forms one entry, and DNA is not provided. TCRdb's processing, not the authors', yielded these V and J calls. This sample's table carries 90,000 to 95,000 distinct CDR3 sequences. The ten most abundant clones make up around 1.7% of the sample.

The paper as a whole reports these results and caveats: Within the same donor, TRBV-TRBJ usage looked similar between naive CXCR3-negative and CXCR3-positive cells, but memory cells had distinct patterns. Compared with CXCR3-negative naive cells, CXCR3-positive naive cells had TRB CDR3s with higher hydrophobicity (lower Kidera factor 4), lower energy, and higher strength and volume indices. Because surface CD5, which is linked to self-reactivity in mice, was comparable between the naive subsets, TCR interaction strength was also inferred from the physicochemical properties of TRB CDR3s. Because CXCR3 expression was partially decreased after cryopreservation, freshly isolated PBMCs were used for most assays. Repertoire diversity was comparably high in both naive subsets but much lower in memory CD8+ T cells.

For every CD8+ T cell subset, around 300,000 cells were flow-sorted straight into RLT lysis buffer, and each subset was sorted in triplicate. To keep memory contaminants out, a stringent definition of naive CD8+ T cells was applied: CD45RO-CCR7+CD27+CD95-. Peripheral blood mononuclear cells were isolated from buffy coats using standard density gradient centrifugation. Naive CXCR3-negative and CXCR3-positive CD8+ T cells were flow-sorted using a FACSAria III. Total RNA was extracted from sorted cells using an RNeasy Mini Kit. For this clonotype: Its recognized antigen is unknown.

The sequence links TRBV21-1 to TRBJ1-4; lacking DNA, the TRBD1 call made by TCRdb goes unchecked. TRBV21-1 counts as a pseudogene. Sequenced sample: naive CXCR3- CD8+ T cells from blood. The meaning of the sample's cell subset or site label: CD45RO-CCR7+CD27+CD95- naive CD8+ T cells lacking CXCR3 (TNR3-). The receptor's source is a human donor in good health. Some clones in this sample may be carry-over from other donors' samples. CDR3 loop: CASSPNGGIPEKLFF.